Sequencing of this TCR beta chain was carried out in a study of tumor and adjacent non-tumor tissue in lung cancer. Background on the study: The patients, 10 to 11 men and about five women, were roughly 30 to 80 with stage I to III disease. Millions of productive TCRbeta reads were obtained per sample on average.

This clonotype was recorded many times. CDR3 length: 16 residues. Trimming cost V 6 bases and J 7 bases; bases outside gene matches: 16. From germline, CDR1 is SEHNR and CDR2 FQNEAQ (reference sequence). No cell sorting was done before RNA was extracted from the tissue. This non-tumor lung sample came from over 3 cm beyond the tumor edge. TCRbeta libraries were built with three rounds of nested PCR, modified from ARM-PCR. TCRdb redid the calling of the multiplex PCR reads with MiXCR, one entry per CDR3 protein. The sample carries about 67,000 distinct CDR3 sequences, around 82% recorded once. This chain links TRBV7-9 with TRBJ1-2, with 8 nucleotides matching TRBD1. The clonotype was recovered from a man in his sixties with non-small cell lung cancer. The sample comprised distant non-tumor lung tissue. The CDR3 here is CASSSYSGTGGFGYTF. CDR3 bases: TGTGCCAGCAGTTCGTATTCCGGGACAGGTGGTTTTGGCTACACCTTC.